This T cell receptor beta chain was found in a study of CD8 T cells in ankylosing spondylitis. Researchers built TCR beta libraries using quantitative 5'-RACE with molecular barcodes. Via MiXCR, TCRdb re-called the 5' RACE reads, giving one row per CDR3 protein. The sample holds 650,000 to 800,000 distinct CDR3 sequences, around 17% seen once. Only a few counts were recorded for this clonotype. The antigen is unknown. Study conclusions and caveats: One TCR beta motif, made up of roughly eight highly homologous variants, appeared characteristic of ankylosing spondylitis blood.

Trimming removed 6 bases from V and 0 bases from J, with 15 bases in between. Germline CDR1 MNHEY, CDR2 SMNVEV (reference sequence). The CDR3 consists of 16 residues. This clonotype originated in a male donor with ankylosing spondylitis. The material sequenced was blood, either unsorted or a sorted T cell fraction (not recorded which). The rearrangement joins TRBV27 to TRBJ2-4, with a tentative D call TRBD1 (5 bases). DNA for the CDR3: TGTGCCAGCAGCCTGAGTAAGGGGCTAGCCAAAAACATTCAGTACTTC. It is translated as CASSLSKGLAKNIQYF.